The present T cell receptor beta chain was sequenced within a study of OX40 agonist ivuxolimab in advanced cancers. Findings and limits, study-wide: The work left the antigen specificity of expanded peripheral T cells undetermined.

V was shortened by 2 bases and J by 7 bases, with 17 bases between the two germline ends. Germline assignment: CDR1 WNHNN and CDR2 SYGVQD (reference sequence). The CDR3 is 15 amino acids. Autoimmune disease history or systemic immunosuppression meant exclusion. Sequencing used immunoSEQ multiplex PCR; TCRdb keeps in-frame clones, though not all of them. The table lists 60,000 to 85,000 clones, around nine tenths of them singletons. About this clone: Its antigen is not known.

This TCR derives from an adult with an advanced solid tumor such as melanoma, head and neck, liver or kidney cancer. The sequencing used CD4+ or CD8+ T cells sorted from blood, collected in a trial of the OX40 agonist ivuxolimab. The chain uses TRBV10-1 and TRBJ2-5; the D is unclear. The CDR3 DNA reads TGCGCCAGCAGTGAGGGGTCCCCGAGCAAAGGGACCCAGTACTTC. Its translation: CASSEGSPSKGTQYF.